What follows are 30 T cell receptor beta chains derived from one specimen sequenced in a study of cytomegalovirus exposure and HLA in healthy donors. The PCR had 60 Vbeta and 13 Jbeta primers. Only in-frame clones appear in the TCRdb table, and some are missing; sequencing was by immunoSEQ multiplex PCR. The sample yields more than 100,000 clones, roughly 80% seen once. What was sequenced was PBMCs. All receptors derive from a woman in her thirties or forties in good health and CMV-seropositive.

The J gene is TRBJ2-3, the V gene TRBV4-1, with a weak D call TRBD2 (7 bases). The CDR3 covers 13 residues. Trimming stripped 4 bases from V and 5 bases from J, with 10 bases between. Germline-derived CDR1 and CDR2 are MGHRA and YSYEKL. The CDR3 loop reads CASSPGGRDTQYF. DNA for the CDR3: TGCGCCAGCAGCCCCGGGGGGCGAGATACGCAGTATTTT.

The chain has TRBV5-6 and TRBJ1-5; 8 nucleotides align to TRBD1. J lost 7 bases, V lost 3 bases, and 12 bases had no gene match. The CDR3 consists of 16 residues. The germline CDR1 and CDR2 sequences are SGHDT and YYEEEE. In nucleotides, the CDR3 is TGTGCCAGCAGCTCTGTTACAGGGGGTCAGGAGCAGCCCCAGCATTTT. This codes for CASSSVTGGQEQPQHF.

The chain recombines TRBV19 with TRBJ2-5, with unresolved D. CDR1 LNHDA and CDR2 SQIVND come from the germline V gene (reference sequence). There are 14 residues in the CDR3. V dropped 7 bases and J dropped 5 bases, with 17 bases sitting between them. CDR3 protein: CASKFGQNGETQYF. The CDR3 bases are TGTGCCAGTAAATTTGGTCAGAACGGGGAGACCCAGTACTTC. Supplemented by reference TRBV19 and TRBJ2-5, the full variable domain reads DGGITQSPKYLFRKEGQNVTLSCEQNLNHDAMYWYRQDPGQGLRLIYYSQIVNDFQKGDIAEGYSVSREKKESFPLTVTSAQKNPTAFYLCASKFGQNGETQYFGPGTRLLVL.

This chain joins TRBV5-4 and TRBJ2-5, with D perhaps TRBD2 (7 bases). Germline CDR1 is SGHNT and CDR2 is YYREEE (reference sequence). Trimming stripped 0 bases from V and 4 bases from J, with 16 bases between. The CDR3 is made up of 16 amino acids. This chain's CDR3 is CASSLVGGTSRETQYF. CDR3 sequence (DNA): TGTGCCAGCAGCTTGGTGGGGGGGACATCTAGAGAGACCCAGTACTTC.

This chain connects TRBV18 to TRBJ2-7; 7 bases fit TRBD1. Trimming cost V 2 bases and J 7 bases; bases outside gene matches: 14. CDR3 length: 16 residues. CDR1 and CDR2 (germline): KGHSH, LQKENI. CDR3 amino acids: CASSPRSDGTVREQYF. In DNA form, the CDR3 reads TGTGCCAGCTCACCAAGAAGCGACGGGACAGTGAGGGAGCAGTACTTC.

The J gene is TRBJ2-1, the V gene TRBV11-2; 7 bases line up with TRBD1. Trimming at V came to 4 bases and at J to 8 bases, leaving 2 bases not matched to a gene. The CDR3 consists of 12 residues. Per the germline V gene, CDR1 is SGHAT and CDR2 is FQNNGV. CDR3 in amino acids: CASSSDRDEQFF. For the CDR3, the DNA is TGTGCCAGCAGCTCCGACAGGGATGAGCAGTTCTTC. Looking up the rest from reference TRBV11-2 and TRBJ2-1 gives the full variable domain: EAGVAQSPRYKIIEKRQSVAFWCNPISGHATLYWYQQILGQGPKLLIQFQNNGVVDDSQLPKDRFSAERLKGVDSTLKIQPAKLEDSAVYLCASSSDRDEQFFGPGTRLTVL.

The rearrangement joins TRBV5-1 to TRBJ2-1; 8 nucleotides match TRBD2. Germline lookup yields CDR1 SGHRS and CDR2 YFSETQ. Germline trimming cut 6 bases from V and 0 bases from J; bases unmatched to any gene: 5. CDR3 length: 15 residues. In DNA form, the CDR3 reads TGCGCCAGCAAAATGGCGGGAGGCTCCTACAATGAGCAGTTCTTC. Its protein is CASKMAGGSYNEQFF.

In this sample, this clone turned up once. The CDR3: CASSLNKADYGYTF. The CDR3 coding sequence is TGTGCCAGCAGCTTAAATAAGGCGGACTATGGCTACACCTTC. The gene calls are TRBV7-3 and TRBJ1-2; D unresolved. CDR1 is SGHTA, CDR2 FQGTGA, per germline. V dropped 1 base and J dropped 3 bases, with 9 bases sitting between them. There are 14 residues in the CDR3.

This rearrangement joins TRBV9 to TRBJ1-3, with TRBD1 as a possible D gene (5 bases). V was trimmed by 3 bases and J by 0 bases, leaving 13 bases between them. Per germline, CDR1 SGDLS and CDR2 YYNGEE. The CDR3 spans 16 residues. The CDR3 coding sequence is TGTGCCAGCAGCGCCAGGGACTTCTTCTCTGGAAACACCATATATTTT. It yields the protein CASSARDFFSGNTIYF. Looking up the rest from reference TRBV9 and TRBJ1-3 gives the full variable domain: DSGVTQTPKHLITATGQRVTLRCSPRSGDLSVYWYQQSLDQGLQFLIQYYNGEERAKGNILERFSAQQFPDLHSELNLSSLELGDSALYFCASSARDFFSGNTIYFGEGSWLTVV.

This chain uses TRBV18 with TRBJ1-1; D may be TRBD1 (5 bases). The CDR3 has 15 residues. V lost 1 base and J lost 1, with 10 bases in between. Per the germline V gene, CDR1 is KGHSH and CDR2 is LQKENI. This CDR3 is CASSPRGVENTEAFF. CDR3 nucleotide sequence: TGTGCCAGCTCACCACGGGGGGTGGAGAACACTGAAGCTTTCTTT.

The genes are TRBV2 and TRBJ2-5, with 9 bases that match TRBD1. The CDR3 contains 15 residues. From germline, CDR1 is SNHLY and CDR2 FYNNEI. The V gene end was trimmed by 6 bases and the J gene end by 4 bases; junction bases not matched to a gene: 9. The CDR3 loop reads CASRKADRGRETQYF. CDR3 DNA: TGTGCCAGCAGGAAGGCGGACAGGGGACGAGAGACCCAGTACTTC. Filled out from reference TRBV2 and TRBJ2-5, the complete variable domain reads EPEVTQTPSHQVTQMGQEVILRCVPISNHLYFYWYRQILGQKVEFLVSFYNNEISEKSEIFDDQFSVERPDGSNFTLKIRSTKLEDSAMYFCASRKADRGRETQYFGPGTRLLVL.

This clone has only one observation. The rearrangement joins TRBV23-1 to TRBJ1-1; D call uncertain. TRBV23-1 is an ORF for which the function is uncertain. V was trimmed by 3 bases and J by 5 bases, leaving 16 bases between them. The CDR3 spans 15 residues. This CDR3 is CASSQESLPGTEAFF. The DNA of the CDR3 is TGCGCCAGCAGTCAGGAGAGCCTACCGGGGACTGAAGCTTTCTTT.

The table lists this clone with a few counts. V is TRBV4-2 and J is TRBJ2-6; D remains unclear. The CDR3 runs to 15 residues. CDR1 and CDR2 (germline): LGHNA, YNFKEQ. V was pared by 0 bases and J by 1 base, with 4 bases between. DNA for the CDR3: TGTGCCAGCAGCCAAGATGCGTCTGGGGCCAACGTCCTGACTTTC. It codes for CASSQDASGANVLTF.

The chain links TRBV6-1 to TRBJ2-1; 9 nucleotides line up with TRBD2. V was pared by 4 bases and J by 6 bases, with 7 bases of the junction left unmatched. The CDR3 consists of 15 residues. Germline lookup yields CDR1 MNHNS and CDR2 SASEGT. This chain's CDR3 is CASSALGLAPNEQFF. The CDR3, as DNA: TGTGCCAGCAGTGCACTGGGACTAGCCCCCAATGAGCAGTTCTTC.

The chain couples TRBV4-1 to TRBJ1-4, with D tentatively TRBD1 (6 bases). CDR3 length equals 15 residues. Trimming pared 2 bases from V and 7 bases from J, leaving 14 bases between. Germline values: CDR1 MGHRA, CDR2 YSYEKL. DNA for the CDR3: TGCGCCAGCAGCCAACCGGGACGGGGGGCTGAAAAACTGTTTTTT. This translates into CASSQPGRGAEKLFF.

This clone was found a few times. Here the CDR3 DNA reads TGTGCCAGCAGCTGGGGACAGGCCTCCTTGAGGTACGAGCAGTACTTC. It encodes CASSWGQASLRYEQYF. The chain recombines TRBV7-2 with TRBJ2-7; TRBD1 matches 8 bases. The CDR3 has 16 residues. CDR1 is SGHTA, CDR2 FQGNSA, per germline. V gave up 4 bases and J gave up 4 bases; unmatched junction bases: 12. Full variable domain (remainder filled in from reference TRBV7-2 and TRBJ2-7): GAGVSQSPSNKVTEKGKDVELRCDPISGHTALYWYRQSLGQGLEFLIYFQGNSAPDKSGLPSDRFSAERTGGSVSTLTIQRTQQEDSAVYLCASSWGQASLRYEQYFGPGTRLTVT.

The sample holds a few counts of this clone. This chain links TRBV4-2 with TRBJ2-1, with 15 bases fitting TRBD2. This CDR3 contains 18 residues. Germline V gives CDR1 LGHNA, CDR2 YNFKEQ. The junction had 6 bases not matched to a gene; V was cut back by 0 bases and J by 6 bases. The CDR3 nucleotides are TGTGCCAGCAGCCAAGATCGGGGACTAGCGGGAGGAGGCAATGAGCAGTTCTTC. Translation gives CASSQDRGLAGGGNEQFF.

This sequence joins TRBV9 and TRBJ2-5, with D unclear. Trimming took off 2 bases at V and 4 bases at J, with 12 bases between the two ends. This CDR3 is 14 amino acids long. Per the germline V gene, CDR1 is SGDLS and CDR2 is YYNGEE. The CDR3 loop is CASSVSGAGETQYF. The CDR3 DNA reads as TGTGCCAGCAGCGTCTCAGGCGCTGGAGAGACCCAGTACTTC.

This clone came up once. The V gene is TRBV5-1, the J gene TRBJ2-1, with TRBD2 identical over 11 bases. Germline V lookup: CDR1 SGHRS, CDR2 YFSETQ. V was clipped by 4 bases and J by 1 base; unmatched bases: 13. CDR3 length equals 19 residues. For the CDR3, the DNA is TGCGCCAGCAGCAGTTATAGCGGGAGGGGATACGGGTCCTACAATGAGCAGTTCTTC. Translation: CASSSYSGRGYGSYNEQFF.

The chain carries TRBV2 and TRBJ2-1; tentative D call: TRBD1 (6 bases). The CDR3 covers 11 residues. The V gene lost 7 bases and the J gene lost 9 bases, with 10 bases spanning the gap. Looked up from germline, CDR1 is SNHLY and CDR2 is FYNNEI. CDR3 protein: CASTGRGEQFF. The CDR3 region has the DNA TGTGCCAGCACCGGCAGGGGTGAGCAGTTCTTC. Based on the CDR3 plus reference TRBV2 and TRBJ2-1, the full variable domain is EPEVTQTPSHQVTQMGQEVILRCVPISNHLYFYWYRQILGQKVEFLVSFYNNEISEKSEIFDDQFSVERPDGSNFTLKIRSTKLEDSAMYFCASTGRGEQFFGPGTRLTVL.

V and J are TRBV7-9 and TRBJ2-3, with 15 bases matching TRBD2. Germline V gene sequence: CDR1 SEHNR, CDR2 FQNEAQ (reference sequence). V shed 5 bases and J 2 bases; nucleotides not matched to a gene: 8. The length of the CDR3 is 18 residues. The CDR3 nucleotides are TGTGCCAGCAGCACGGGACTAGCGGGAGGAGGGTACACAGATACGCAGTATTTT. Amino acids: CASSTGLAGGGYTDTQYF. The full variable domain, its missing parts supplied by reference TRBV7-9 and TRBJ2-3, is DTGVSQNPRHKITKRGQNVTFRCDPISEHNRLYWYRQTLGQGPEFLTYFQNEAQLEKSRLLSDRFSAERPKGSFSTLEIQRTEQGDSAMYLCASSTGLAGGGYTDTQYFGPGTRLTVL.

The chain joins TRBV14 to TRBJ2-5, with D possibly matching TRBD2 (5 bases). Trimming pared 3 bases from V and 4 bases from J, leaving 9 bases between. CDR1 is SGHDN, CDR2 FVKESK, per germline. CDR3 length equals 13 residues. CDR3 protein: CASSQLRGETQYF. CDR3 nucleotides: TGTGCCAGCAGCCAGCTCCGGGGAGAGACCCAGTACTTC.

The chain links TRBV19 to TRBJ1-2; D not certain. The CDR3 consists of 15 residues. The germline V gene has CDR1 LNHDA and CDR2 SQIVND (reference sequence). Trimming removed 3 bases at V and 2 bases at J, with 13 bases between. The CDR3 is CASSIVLGHNYGYTF. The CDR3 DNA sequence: TGTGCCAGTAGTATTGTTCTAGGCCACAACTATGGCTACACCTTC.

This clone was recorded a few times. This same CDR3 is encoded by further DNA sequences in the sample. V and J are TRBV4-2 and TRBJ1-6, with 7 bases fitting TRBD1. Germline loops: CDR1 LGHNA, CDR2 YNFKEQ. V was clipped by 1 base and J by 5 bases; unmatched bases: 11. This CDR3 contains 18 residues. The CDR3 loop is CASSQANTNRGHNSPLHF. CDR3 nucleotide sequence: TGTGCCAGCAGCCAAGCAAATACCAACAGGGGACATAATTCACCCCTCCACTTT.

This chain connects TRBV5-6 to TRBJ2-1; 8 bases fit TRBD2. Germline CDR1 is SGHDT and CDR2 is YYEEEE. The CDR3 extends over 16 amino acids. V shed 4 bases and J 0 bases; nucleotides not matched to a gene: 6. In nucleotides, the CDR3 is TGTGCCAGCAGCGATTGGGGGACTAGCTCCTACAATGAGCAGTTCTTC. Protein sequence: CASSDWGTSSYNEQFF.

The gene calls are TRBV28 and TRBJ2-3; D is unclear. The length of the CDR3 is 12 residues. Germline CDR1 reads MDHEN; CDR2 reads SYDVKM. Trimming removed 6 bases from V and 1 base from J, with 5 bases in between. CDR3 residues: CASSSGTDTQYF. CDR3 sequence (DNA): TGTGCCAGCAGCTCCGGCACAGATACGCAGTATTTT.

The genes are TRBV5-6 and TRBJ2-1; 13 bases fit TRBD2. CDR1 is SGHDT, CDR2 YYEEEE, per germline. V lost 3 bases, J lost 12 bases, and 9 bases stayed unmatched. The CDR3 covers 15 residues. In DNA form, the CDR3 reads TGTGCCAGCAGCTCCGGACTAGCGGGAGCGTTTGGGCAGTTCTTC. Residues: CASSSGLAGAFGQFF.

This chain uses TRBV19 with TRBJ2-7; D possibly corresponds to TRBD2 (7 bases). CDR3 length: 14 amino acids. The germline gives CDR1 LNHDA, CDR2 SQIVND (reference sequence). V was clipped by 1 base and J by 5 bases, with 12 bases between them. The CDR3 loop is CASSIAPGGHEQYF. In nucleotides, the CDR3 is TGTGCCAGTAGTATAGCGCCGGGGGGCCACGAGCAGTACTTC.

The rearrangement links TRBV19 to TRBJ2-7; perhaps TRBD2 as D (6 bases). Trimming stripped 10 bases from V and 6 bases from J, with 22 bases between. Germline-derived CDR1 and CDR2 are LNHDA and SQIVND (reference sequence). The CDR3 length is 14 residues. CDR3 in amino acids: CATQRRQGGGEQYF. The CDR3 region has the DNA TGTGCCACCCAACGGAGGCAGGGAGGCGGCGAGCAGTACTTC. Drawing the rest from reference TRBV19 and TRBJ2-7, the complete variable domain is DGGITQSPKYLFRKEGQNVTLSCEQNLNHDAMYWYRQDPGQGLRLIYYSQIVNDFQKGDIAEGYSVSREKKESFPLTVTSAQKNPTAFYLCATQRRQGGGEQYFGPGTRLTVT.

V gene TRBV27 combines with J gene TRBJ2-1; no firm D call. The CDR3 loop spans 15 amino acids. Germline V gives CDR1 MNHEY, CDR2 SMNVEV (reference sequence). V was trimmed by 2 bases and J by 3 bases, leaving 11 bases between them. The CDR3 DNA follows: TGTGCCAGCAGTTTAGTCGGCCGACTCTACAATGAGCAGTTCTTC. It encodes CASSLVGRLYNEQFF.